The 30 T cell receptor beta chains reported below all come from one sample, sequenced in a study of blood T cell repertoires in COVID-19. Sequenced by immunoSEQ multiplex PCR; TCRdb stores in-frame clones only, minus some. The repertoire holds tens of thousands of clones, approximately 89% seen once, with approximately 8.9% in the top ten. The sample was peripheral blood. These receptors were collected from a man at least 80 years old with acute or convalescent COVID-19.

The genes are TRBV6-5 and TRBJ2-1; D remains ambiguous. V was pared by 7 bases and J by 7 bases, with 11 bases between. The CDR3 length is 12 residues. Germline assignment: CDR1 MNHEY and CDR2 SVGAGI. The CDR3 DNA reads as TGTGCCAGCACTAATAGCCGAAATGAGCAGTTCTTC. It specifies CASTNSRNEQFF.

This clone appeared a single time. For the CDR3, the DNA is TGTGCCAGCAGGTCGACAGGGAGAGGAGAGACCCAGTACTTC. Its translation is CASRSTGRGETQYF. The chain recombines TRBV28 with TRBJ2-5; the match to TRBD1 covers 7 bases. The CDR3 runs 14 residues. V was pared by 6 bases and J by 4 bases, with 8 bases of the junction left unmatched. CDR1 is MDHEN, CDR2 SYDVKM, per germline.

V usage is TRBV6-1 and J usage is TRBJ1-6, with D perhaps matching TRBD1 (5 bases). This CDR3 comprises 15 residues. Trimming removed 3 bases at V and 7 bases at J, with 13 bases between. The germline V gene has CDR1 MNHNS and CDR2 SASEGT. CDR3 sequence: CASSEQGRNNSPLHF. The CDR3 DNA follows: TGTGCCAGCAGTGAGCAGGGTCGAAACAATTCACCCCTCCACTTT.

The chain uses TRBV11-2 and TRBJ1-5; a weak D match, TRBD1 (5 bases). V lost 0 bases and J lost 3, with 9 bases in between. CDR1 SGHAT and CDR2 FQNNGV come from the germline V gene. CDR3 length: 15 amino acids. The CDR3 is CASSLDRAHNQPQHF. DNA for the CDR3: TGTGCCAGCAGCTTAGACAGGGCCCACAATCAGCCCCAGCATTTT.

In its sample, this clone was seen once. The chain couples TRBV19 to TRBJ2-5; TRBD1 aligns across 7 bases. This CDR3 contains 14 residues. With V trimmed by 4 bases and J by 1 base, 3 bases remained unmatched. In germline, CDR1 is LNHDA, CDR2 SQIVND (reference sequence). The CDR3 spells CASSTTGSQETQYF. The CDR3 coding sequence is TGTGCCAGTAGTACGACAGGGTCCCAAGAGACCCAGTACTTC. Drawing the rest from reference TRBV19 and TRBJ2-5, the complete variable domain is DGGITQSPKYLFRKEGQNVTLSCEQNLNHDAMYWYRQDPGQGLRLIYYSQIVNDFQKGDIAEGYSVSREKKESFPLTVTSAQKNPTAFYLCASSTTGSQETQYFGPGTRLLVL.

This clone was seen only a few times. V is TRBV30 and J is TRBJ2-3, with 7 bases matching TRBD1. The CDR3 spans 15 residues. Germline V gives CDR1 GTSNPN, CDR2 SVGIG (reference sequence). J lost 2 bases, V lost 3 bases, and 8 bases had no gene match. The CDR3 nucleotides read TGTGCCTGGAGCCCAGACAGGGACCTCACAGATACGCAGTATTTT. It specifies CAWSPDRDLTDTQYF.

The chain uses TRBV9 and TRBJ1-6, with TRBD1 matching over 8 bases. The CDR3 extends over 15 amino acids. The ends lost 4 bases at V and 4 bases at J; junction bases unmatched: 4. CDR1 is SGDLS, CDR2 YYNGEE, per germline. This CDR3 reads CASSFRTGYNSPLHF. The CDR3 region has the DNA TGTGCCAGCAGCTTCAGGACAGGGTATAATTCACCCCTCCACTTT.

The J gene is TRBJ1-1, the V gene TRBV25-1; a weak D match, TRBD1 (5 bases). This CDR3 contains 13 residues. Trimming took off 9 bases at V and 5 bases at J, with 16 bases between the two ends. CDR1 and CDR2 from the germline V gene are MGHDK and SYGVNS. The CDR3 region is CASKNERGTEAFF. CDR3 DNA: TGTGCCAGTAAGAATGAACGGGGGACTGAAGCTTTCTTT. The full variable domain, with the rest looked up from reference TRBV25-1 and TRBJ1-1, is EADIYQTPRYLVIGTGKKITLECSQTMGHDKMYWYQQDPGMELHLIHYSYGVNSTEKGDLSSESTVSRIRTEHFPLTLESARPSHTSQYLCASKNERGTEAFFGQGTRLTVV.

The chain is built from TRBV19 and TRBJ1-5; D may be TRBD1 (5 bases). Per the germline V gene, CDR1 is LNHDA and CDR2 is SQIVND (reference sequence). The CDR3 loop spans 16 amino acids. V lost 3 bases and J lost 7, with 19 bases in between. CDR3 DNA: TGTGCCAGTAGTATTCACACGGGGGGGGTAGGGCAGCCCCAGCATTTT. Translated, it gives CASSIHTGGVGQPQHF.

The genes are TRBV5-1 and TRBJ1-1, with 10 bases identical to TRBD1. Germline V gives CDR1 SGHRS, CDR2 YFSETQ. This CDR3 is built from 20 residues. V lost 3 bases, J lost 4 bases, and 21 bases stayed unmatched. The CDR3: CASSSKPNTGQGIDGTEAFF. CDR3 coding DNA: TGCGCCAGCAGCTCGAAACCGAATACGGGACAGGGGATAGATGGCACTGAAGCTTTCTTT.

This chain connects TRBV9 to TRBJ1-3; 11 bases agree with TRBD1. V was pared by 4 bases and J by 4 bases, with 4 bases of the junction left unmatched. The CDR3 is made up of 15 amino acids. CDR1 SGDLS and CDR2 YYNGEE come from the germline V gene. The CDR3 reads CASSPDRGLGNTIYF. CDR3 DNA sequence: TGTGCCAGCAGCCCGGACAGGGGGCTAGGAAACACCATATATTTT. Using reference TRBV9 and TRBJ1-3 for the parts outside the CDR3, the full variable domain is DSGVTQTPKHLITATGQRVTLRCSPRSGDLSVYWYQQSLDQGLQFLIQYYNGEERAKGNILERFSAQQFPDLHSELNLSSLELGDSALYFCASSPDRGLGNTIYFGEGSWLTVV.

This clone appeared a single time. The chain carries TRBV7-3 and TRBJ1-1; D call uncertain. The CDR3 length is 13 residues. Trimming shortened V by 4 bases and J by 2 bases, and 8 bases separated the two germline ends. Germline values: CDR1 SGHTA, CDR2 FQGTGA. The DNA for the CDR3 is TGTGCCAGCAGCTCGCAGATAAACACTGAAGCTTTCTTT. It codes for CASSSQINTEAFF.

The chain links TRBV5-1 to TRBJ2-3; 11 nucleotides match TRBD2. The CDR3 spans 19 residues. V lost 1 base to trimming and J lost 2 bases; unmatched junction nucleotides: 12. From germline, CDR1 is SGHRS and CDR2 YFSETQ. The DNA for the CDR3 is TGCGCCAGCAGCTTGTCCGGGGCTAGCGGGGGGCGTTTCACAGATACGCAGTATTTT. It is translated as CASSLSGASGGRFTDTQYF.

V gene TRBV19 combines with J gene TRBJ1-3, with no clear D. The V end lost 6 bases, the J end lost 0 bases, and 12 bases lay between the germline ends. Germline assignment: CDR1 LNHDA and CDR2 SQIVND (reference sequence). The CDR3 is 15 residues long. CDR3 amino acids: CASSLTEHSGNTIYF. Written as DNA, the CDR3 is TGTGCCAGTAGCCTTACCGAGCACTCTGGAAACACCATATATTTT. Together with reference TRBV19 and TRBJ1-3, the CDR3 gives the full variable domain: DGGITQSPKYLFRKEGQNVTLSCEQNLNHDAMYWYRQDPGQGLRLIYYSQIVNDFQKGDIAEGYSVSREKKESFPLTVTSAQKNPTAFYLCASSLTEHSGNTIYFGEGSWLTVV.

The chain joins TRBV7-2 to TRBJ1-1, with unresolved D. The V end lost 2 bases, the J end lost 2 bases, and 12 bases lay between the germline ends. CDR3 length equals 15 residues. CDR1 SGHTA and CDR2 FQGNSA come from the germline V gene. CDR3 nucleotides: TGTGCCAGCAGCTTACGCCAGTCCCTTAACACTGAAGCTTTCTTT. Translated: CASSLRQSLNTEAFF.

V gene TRBV12-3 or TRBV12-4 combines with J gene TRBJ1-2; the D gene is possibly TRBD1 (5 bases). This CDR3 comprises 13 residues. Trimming took 4 bases from V and 8 from J, leaving 14 bases between them. The CDR3 DNA reads as TGTGCCAGCAGTTCACTCCCAGCAGGGGGCTACACCTTC. This gives the protein CASSSLPAGGYTF.

The gene calls are TRBV15 and TRBJ2-5; 9 bases line up with TRBD2. This CDR3 has 14 residues. V lost 8 bases and J lost 5; bases outside the gene matches: 9. Looked up from germline, CDR1 is LNHNV and CDR2 is YYDKDF (reference sequence). CDR3 nucleotide sequence: TGTGCCACCCCAGGGCGGGGGGGCGGCGAGACCCAGTACTTC. This gives the protein CATPGRGGGETQYF. Full variable domain (rest looked up from reference TRBV15 and TRBJ2-5): DAMVIQNPRYQVTQFGKPVTLSCSQTLNHNVMYWYQQKSSQAPKLLFHYYDKDFNNEADTPDNFQSRRPNTSFCFLDIRSPGLGDTAMYLCATPGRGGGETQYFGPGTRLLVL.

The chain uses TRBV19 and TRBJ1-2; tentatively, D is TRBD1 (6 bases). CDR1 LNHDA and CDR2 SQIVND come from the germline V gene (reference sequence). This CDR3 region has 14 residues. V gave up 7 bases and J gave up 4 bases, with 16 bases separating them. The CDR3 reads CASTSTGVIYGYTF. The CDR3 region has the DNA TGTGCCAGTACTTCGACAGGCGTAATCTATGGCTACACCTTC.

This clone was seen just once. The chain has TRBV25-1 and TRBJ1-4; 7 positions agree with TRBD1. The V and J ends lost 0 bases and 3 bases, in that order; junction bases with no gene match: 10. The CDR3 has 18 amino acids. The germline CDR1 and CDR2 sequences are MGHDK and SYGVNS. CDR3 amino acids: CASSEYREGARANEKLFF. In DNA form, the CDR3 reads TGTGCCAGCAGTGAATATCGGGAGGGGGCGAGGGCTAATGAAAAACTGTTTTTT.

The gene calls are TRBV5-1 and TRBJ2-5, with D uncertain. Per germline, CDR1 SGHRS and CDR2 YFSETQ. The CDR3 has 15 amino acids. V lost 6 bases and J 2 bases, leaving 17 bases between the germline ends. CDR3 sequence: CASTMTGHSQETQYF. The CDR3, as DNA: TGCGCCAGCACTATGACGGGTCATAGTCAAGAGACCCAGTACTTC.

The chain carries TRBV7-8 and TRBJ1-6, with a tentative D call TRBD1 (6 bases). Germline lookup yields CDR1 SGHVS and CDR2 FQNEAQ. CDR3 length equals 14 residues. Trimming took 4 bases from V and 10 from J, leaving 14 bases between them. CDR3 in DNA: TGTGCCAGCAGCTCGGACAGAACGGTCTCACCCCTCCACTTT. Residues: CASSSDRTVSPLHF.

In regard to this clone: The identical CDR3 is also encoded by other nucleotide sequences in the sample. V and J are TRBV7-2 and TRBJ2-7; TRBD2 matches at 13 bases. CDR1 and CDR2 from the germline V gene are SGHTA and FQGNSA. The CDR3 runs to 15 residues. V was pared by 5 bases and J by 3 bases, with 4 bases of the junction left unmatched. Here the CDR3 reads CASSLGLAGVYEQYF. DNA of the CDR3: TGTGCCAGCAGCCTCGGACTAGCGGGGGTCTACGAGCAGTACTTC. Filled out from reference TRBV7-2 and TRBJ2-7, the complete variable domain reads GAGVSQSPSNKVTEKGKDVELRCDPISGHTALYWYRQSLGQGLEFLIYFQGNSAPDKSGLPSDRFSAERTGGSVSTLTIQRTQQEDSAVYLCASSLGLAGVYEQYFGPGTRLTVT.

The rearrangement joins TRBV5-1 to TRBJ2-5, with 8 positions matching TRBD1. Trimming at V came to 0 bases and at J to 5 bases, leaving 9 bases not matched to a gene. This CDR3 is built from 16 residues. The germline gives CDR1 SGHRS, CDR2 YFSETQ. The CDR3 nucleotides read TGCGCCAGCAGCTTGGCCGTCAGGGGGCGCCAGGAGACCCAGTACTTC. Its translation: CASSLAVRGRQETQYF.

V is TRBV6-5 and J is TRBJ1-5; TRBD1 aligns across 10 bases. CDR3 length: 15 amino acids. The ends lost 5 bases at V and 7 bases at J; junction bases unmatched: 8. From germline, CDR1 is MNHEY and CDR2 SVGAGI. The CDR3 reads CASSPQGQGLQPQHF. The CDR3 DNA follows: TGTGCCAGCAGTCCCCAGGGACAGGGGTTACAGCCCCAGCATTTT.

The chain combines TRBV5-4 with TRBJ1-1; TRBD1 agrees at 9 bases. Trimming cost V 4 bases and J 3 bases; bases outside gene matches: 4. The germline V gene encodes CDR1 SGHNT and CDR2 YYREEE (reference sequence). The CDR3 totals 14 residues. CDR3 in amino acids: CASSQQGAHTEAFF. The CDR3 nucleotides are TGTGCCAGCAGCCAACAGGGGGCGCACACTGAAGCTTTCTTT.

The chain joins TRBV5-1 to TRBJ2-2, with 9 bases fitting TRBD2. There are 20 residues in the CDR3. Looked up from germline, CDR1 is SGHRS and CDR2 is YFSETQ. V lost 3 bases to trimming and J lost 0 bases; unmatched junction nucleotides: 15. As DNA, the CDR3 is TGCGCCAGCAGCTCCCGACTAGCGGAGGGACGGCGCGCGAACACCGGGGAGCTGTTTTTT. Amino acid sequence: CASSSRLAEGRRANTGELFF. The full variable domain, its missing parts supplied by reference TRBV5-1 and TRBJ2-2, is KAGVTQTPRYLIKTRGQQVTLSCSPISGHRSVSWYQQTPGQGLQFLFEYFSETQRNKGNFPGRFSGRQFSNSRSEMNVSTLELGDSALYLCASSSRLAEGRRANTGELFFGEGSRLTVL.

The J gene is TRBJ1-5, the V gene TRBV4-1; D unresolved. The CDR3 contains 16 residues. V was cut by 4 bases and J by 0 bases, with 13 bases left in between. CDR1 and CDR2 from the germline V gene are MGHRA and YSYEKL. CDR3 protein: CASSPLAGISNQPQHF. DNA for the CDR3: TGCGCCAGCAGCCCCCTAGCGGGGATTAGCAATCAGCCCCAGCATTTT.

The V call is TRBV29-1, the J call TRBJ2-4, with TRBD1 identical over 9 bases. CDR3 length: 14 amino acids. With 4 bases clipped from V and 0 bases from J, the junction kept 1 base outside the gene matches. Per germline, CDR1 SQVTM and CDR2 ANQGSEA. The CDR3 region has the DNA TGCAGCGTTGGACAGGGGGTAGCCAAAAACATTCAGTACTTC. It is translated as CSVGQGVAKNIQYF. Complete variable domain (other parts from reference TRBV29-1 and TRBJ2-4): SAVISQKPSRDICQRGTSLTIQCQVDSQVTMMFWYRQQPGQSLTLIATANQGSEATYESGFVIDKFPISRPNLTFSTLTVSNMSPEDSSIYLCSVGQGVAKNIQYFGAGTRLSVL.

The chain uses TRBV18 and TRBJ2-3; maybe TRBD1 (5 bases). From germline, CDR1 is KGHSH and CDR2 LQKENI. V was trimmed by 3 bases and J by 0 bases, leaving 16 bases between them. The CDR3 length is 17 residues. CDR3 in amino acids: CASSPASGRSSTDTQYF. In DNA, the CDR3 is TGTGCCAGCTCACCGGCTTCAGGGCGGAGTAGCACAGATACGCAGTATTTT.

J is TRBJ1-1 and V is TRBV3-1 (or the pseudogene TRBV3-2); D may be TRBD1 (5 bases). CDR3 length: 13 residues. V was clipped by 2 bases and J by 2 bases, with 6 bases between them. The germline V gene has CDR1 LGHDT and CDR2 YNNKEL (reference sequence). The CDR3 reads CASSQTGNTEAFF. The CDR3 DNA follows: TGTGCCAGCAGCCAAACAGGAAACACTGAAGCTTTCTTT.